This is a list of T cell receptor beta chains from one sample in a study of regulatory T cells in long-lasting Graves disease. TCRdb redid the calling of the multiplex PCR reads with MiXCR, one entry per CDR3 protein. The data contain 530,000 or so distinct CDR3 sequences, about 16% of them singletons. These same data were also listed under a study on T cells in Graves' hyperthyroidism and ophthalmopathy.

The starting material was peripheral blood mononuclear cells (PBMCs), obtained at new diagnosis, from a patient treated with antithyroid drugs. The receptors here all came from a man younger than 30 with Graves disease. Both conserved end residues are part of each CDR3. The D gene is left open where the match is weak. Some rows have no size entry. The others give once, few or many, or a class for an expanded clone.

TRBJ2-5 | many | TRBV13 | NA | TGTGCCAGCAGCTTCCGGGACATTCGACGGGAGACCCAGTACTTC | CASSFRDIRRETQYF
TRBJ2-3 | many | TRBV2 | NA | TGTGCCAGCAGTGCCTCTATGGCAGATACGCAGTATTTT | CASSASMADTQYF
TRBJ2-1 | many | TRBV7-9 | TRBD2 | TGTGCCAGCAGCCCAAAGCGTGGGGGGGTTTGGCAGTTCTTC | CASSPKRGGVWQFF
TRBJ1-4 | few | TRBV7-8 | NA | TGTGCCAGCAGCAAATACAGGACAACTAATGAAAAACTGTTTTTT | CASSKYRTTNEKLFF
TRBJ1-1 | many | TRBV11-2 | NA | TGTGCCAGCAGCGCCCGAAAGATGAACACTGAAGCTTTCTTT | CASSARKMNTEAFF
TRBJ1-2 | many | TRBV7-9 | NA | TGTGCCAGCAGCTTCGGCAGGGGATATGGCTACACCTTC | CASSFGRGYGYTF
TRBJ1-1 | many | TRBV2 | TRBD1 | TGTGCCAGCAGCGCGGACAGGGTGGTGAACACTGAAGCTTTCTTT | CASSADRVVNTEAFF
TRBJ2-7 | many | TRBV28 | TRBD1 | TGTGCCAGTTGGGAGGGGACAGGGATACCCTACGAGCAGTACTTC | CASWEGTGIPYEQYF
TRBJ2-3 | NA | TRBV7-3 | NA | TGTGCCAGCAGTTCAATCTATTCCGATACGCAGTATTTT | CASSSIYSDTQYF
TRBJ2-5 | NA | TRBV6-5 | NA | TGTGCCAGCAGTTACTTAGTGGAAGAGACCCAGTACTTC | CASSYLVEETQYF
TRBJ2-3 | many | TRBV5-1 | NA | TGCGCCAGCAGCCTGGGGAAGGATACGCAGTATTTT | CASSLGKDTQYF
TRBJ1-3 | NA | TRBV28 | TRBD1 | TGTGCCACGGGACAGAACACTGGAAACACCATATATTTT | CATGQNTGNTIYF
TRBJ2-7 | few | TRBV3-1 | NA | TGTGCCAGCAGCTACCGGTCTAGCGCAAAAGCCGAGCAGTACTTC | CASSYRSSAKAEQYF
TRBJ1-5 | NA | TRBV25-1 | NA | TGTGCCAGCAGCCACAGGGTTAGCAATCAGCCCCAGCATTTT | CASSHRVSNQPQHF
TRBJ1-3 | few | TRBV7-3 | NA | TGTGCCAGCAGCCCGGTGGGAGGGTCTGGAAACACCATATATTTT | CASSPVGGSGNTIYF
TRBJ2-7 | NA | TRBV6-1 | NA | TGTGCCAGCAGTATAAGGGTGGGGGACGAGCAGTACTTC | CASSIRVGDEQYF
TRBJ2-2 | many | TRBV6-1 | TRBD1 | TGTGCCAGCAGAAACAGGACAGGGTCTAACACCGGGGAGCTGTTTTTT | CASRNRTGSNTGELFF
TRBJ2-7 | NA | TRBV12-3/TRBV12-4 | TRBD2 | TGTGCCAGCAGTTCGCGTCCCGCTAGCGGGTATACCTACGAGCAGTACTTC | CASSSRPASGYTYEQYF